This T cell receptor beta chain was sequenced during a study of blood T cell repertoires in COVID-19. Trimming cost V 1 base and J 4 bases, with 7 bases left between them. The CDR3 extends over 13 amino acids. Germline V gives CDR1 SGHDN, CDR2 FVKESK. Here immunoSEQ multiplex PCR was the method, and the copy in TCRdb shows in-frame clones only, minus some. The sample includes fewer than 250,000 clones, around 82% of them seen just once. The chain links TRBV14 to TRBJ1-1, with unresolved D. The clonotype comes from a woman aged 45-65 years who had been exposed to COVID-19. The sequenced sample was PBMCs or T cells enriched from blood (not recorded which). CDR3: CASSQGAGTEAFF. The DNA for the CDR3 is TGTGCCAGCAGCCAAGGAGCCGGCACTGAAGCTTTCTTT. Full variable domain (remainder filled in from reference TRBV14 and TRBJ1-1): EAGVTQFPSHSVIEKGQTVTLRCDPISGHDNLYWYRRVMGKEIKFLLHFVKESKQDESGMPNNRFLAERTGGTYSTLKVQPAELEDSGVYFCASSQGAGTEAFFGQGTRLTVV.